This T cell receptor (beta chain) stems from a study of Ad26.COV2.S vaccination and SARS-CoV-2 variants. Sample treatment: approximately 18 received Ad26.COV2.S at low or high dose, single or two shots; about 5 received placebo; per-sample allocation not given. Repertoires come from day 63 after the first vaccine or placebo injection. The protocol was immunoSEQ multiplex PCR, while the TCRdb copy is restricted to in-frame clones and leaves out a portion. The sample holds roughly 350,000 clones; approximately 90% are singletons and the top ten take 5.5% to 7%. Study-level results: Higher spike-specific TCR breadth was found in vaccine recipients than in placebo recipients.

The CDR3 spans 14 residues. Per the germline V gene, CDR1 is DFQATT and CDR2 is SNEGSKA (reference sequence). After removal of 3 bases from V and 3 bases from J, the junction contained 3 bases not matched to a gene. For this clone: The antigen is undetermined.

The chain has TRBV20-1 and TRBJ2-1, with 9 positions matching TRBD2. The clonotype originates from a person between 18 and 60 years old who received the Ad26.COV2.S COVID-19 vaccine or a placebo. The source was peripheral blood, collected in a trial of Ad26.COV2.S vaccine versus placebo. The CDR3 sequence: CSASPAGGYNEQFF. CDR3 sequence (DNA): TGCAGTGCTAGTCCAGCGGGGGGCTACAATGAGCAGTTCTTC.